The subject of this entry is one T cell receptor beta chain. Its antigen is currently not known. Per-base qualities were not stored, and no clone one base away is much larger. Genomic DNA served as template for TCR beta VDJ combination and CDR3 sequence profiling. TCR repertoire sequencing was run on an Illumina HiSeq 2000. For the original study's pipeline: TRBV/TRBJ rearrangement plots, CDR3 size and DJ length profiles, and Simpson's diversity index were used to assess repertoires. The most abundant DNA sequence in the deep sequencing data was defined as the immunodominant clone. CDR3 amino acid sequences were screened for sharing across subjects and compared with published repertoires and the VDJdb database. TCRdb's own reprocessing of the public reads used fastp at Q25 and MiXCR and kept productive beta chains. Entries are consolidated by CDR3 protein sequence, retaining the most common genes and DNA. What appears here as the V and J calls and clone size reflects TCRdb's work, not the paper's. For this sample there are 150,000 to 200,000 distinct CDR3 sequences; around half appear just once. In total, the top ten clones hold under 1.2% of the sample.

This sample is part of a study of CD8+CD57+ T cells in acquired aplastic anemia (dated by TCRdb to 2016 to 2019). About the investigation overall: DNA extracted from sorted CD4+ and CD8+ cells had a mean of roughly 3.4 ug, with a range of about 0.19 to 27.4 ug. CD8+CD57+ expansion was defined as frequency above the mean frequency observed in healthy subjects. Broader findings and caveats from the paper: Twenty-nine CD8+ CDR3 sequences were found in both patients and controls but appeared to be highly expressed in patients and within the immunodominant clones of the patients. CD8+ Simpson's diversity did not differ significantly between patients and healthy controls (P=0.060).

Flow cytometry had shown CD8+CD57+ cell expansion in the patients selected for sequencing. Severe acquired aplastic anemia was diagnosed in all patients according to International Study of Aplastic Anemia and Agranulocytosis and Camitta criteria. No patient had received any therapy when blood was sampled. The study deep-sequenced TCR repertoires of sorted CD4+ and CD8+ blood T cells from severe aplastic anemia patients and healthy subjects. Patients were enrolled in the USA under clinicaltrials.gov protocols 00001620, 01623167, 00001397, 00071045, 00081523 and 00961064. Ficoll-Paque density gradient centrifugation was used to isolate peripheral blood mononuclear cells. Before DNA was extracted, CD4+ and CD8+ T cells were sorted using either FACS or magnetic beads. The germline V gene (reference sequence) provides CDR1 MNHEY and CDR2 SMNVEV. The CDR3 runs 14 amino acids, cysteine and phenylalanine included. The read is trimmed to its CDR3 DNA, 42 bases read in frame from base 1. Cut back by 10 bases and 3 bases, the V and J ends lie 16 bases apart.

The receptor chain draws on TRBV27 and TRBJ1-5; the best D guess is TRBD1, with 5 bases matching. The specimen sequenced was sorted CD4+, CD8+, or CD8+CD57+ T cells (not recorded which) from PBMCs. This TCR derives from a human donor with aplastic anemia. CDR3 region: CAIPLGGYNQPQHF. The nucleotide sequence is TGTGCCATCCCGTTGGGGGGGTACAATCAGCCCCAGCATTTT.